What follows are 11 T cell receptor beta chains derived from one specimen sequenced in a study of identical twins. One entry per CDR3 protein, called by TCRdb with MiXCR from the 5' RACE reads. The sample includes roughly 480,000 distinct CDR3 sequences, 20% to 25% seen only once; the top ten take about 2.7%. These data also formed part of another study, on T cells expressing NK-cell markers.

Sequenced: CD4+ T cells sorted from blood. The receptor source for this set is a woman aged 18-29 years in good health.

The rearrangement uses TRBV11-1 and TRBJ2-7, with 9 positions matching TRBD2. This CDR3 has 15 residues. Germline V gene sequence: CDR1 SGHAT, CDR2 FQDESV (reference sequence). J was trimmed by 2 bases and V by 3 bases; bases with no gene match: 5. The CDR3 region is CASSFSSGEPYEQYF. CDR3 DNA: TGTGCCAGCAGCTTCTCTAGCGGGGAGCCCTACGAGCAGTACTTC.

The genes are TRBV5-1 and TRBJ2-7; 7 bases are shared with TRBD2. V lost 0 bases and J lost 5; bases outside the gene matches: 5. The CDR3 contains 14 residues. The germline V gene has CDR1 SGHRS and CDR2 YFSETQ. CDR3 nucleotides: TGCGCCAGCAGCTTGGAGCGGGGCAACGACGAGCAGTACTTC. Protein product: CASSLERGNDEQYF.

V and J are TRBV12-3 or TRBV12-4 and TRBJ1-6; no reliable D call. Trimming removed 0 bases from V and 11 bases from J, with 5 bases in between. The CDR3 length is 12 residues. In DNA, the CDR3 is TGTGCCAGCAGTTTAGCGACACCACCCCTCCACTTT. Protein product: CASSLATPPLHF.

Notes on this clonotype: One end of the junction is discordant with germline, which a read error may explain. This chain joins TRBV3-1 and TRBJ2-3; 9 bases line up with TRBD2. Germline V gene sequence: CDR1 LGHDT, CDR2 YNNKEL (reference sequence). The CDR3 has 18 residues. The CDR3 region is CACSSVGLAGSGTDTQYF. The CDR3 nucleotides are TGTGCCTGCAGTTCCGTAGGGCTAGCGGGATCGGGAACAGATACGCAGTATTTT.

The table lists this clonotype with a few counts. The chain links TRBV9 to TRBJ2-1; D not certain. V lost 1 base and J 3 bases, leaving 5 bases between the germline ends. Germline V CDR1 and CDR2: SGDLS, YYNGEE. CDR3 size: 13 residues. The CDR3 loop is CASSVSLYNEQFF. For the CDR3, the DNA is TGTGCCAGCAGCGTATCCCTCTACAATGAGCAGTTCTTC.

The V and J genes are TRBV7-9 and TRBJ2-3, with D unresolved. This CDR3 region has 16 residues. Germline-derived CDR1 and CDR2 are SEHNR and FQNEAQ (reference sequence). The V and J ends lost 5 bases and 4 bases respectively, with 19 bases between them. CDR3 bases: TGTGCCAGCAGCCCCGCGAGGCGCCCTCGGCCAGATACGCAGTATTTT. The encoded protein is CASSPARRPRPDTQYF.

The CDR3 DNA sequence: TGTGCCTCTTCGAGGGGACCGATCCAGCCTCAGGACAAATACGAGCAGTACTTC. It specifies CASSRGPIQPQDKYEQYF. The chain couples TRBV21-1 to TRBJ2-7; the table gives TRBD1 as D, unverified against the DNA. TRBV21-1 is tagged as a pseudogene. CDR3 size: 18 residues.

The chain couples TRBV20-1 to TRBJ2-1; D is perhaps TRBD1 or TRBD2 (6 bases each). The CDR3 sequence is 14 residues long. CDR1 and CDR2 (germline): DFQATT, SNEGSKA (reference sequence). Between the trimmed V and J ends, which lost 2 bases and 3 bases, there was a span of 11 bases. DNA for the CDR3: TGCAGTGCTAGACGGGGGCAGGTCTACAATGAGCAGTTCTTC. It specifies CSARRGQVYNEQFF.

Regarding this clonotype: No conserved phenylalanine or tryptophan ends this CDR3, so it is likely a read error. The chain couples TRBV5-1 to TRBJ2-1; TRBD2 agrees at 10 bases. Germline lookup yields CDR1 SGHRS and CDR2 YFSETQ. With V trimmed by 5 bases and J by 4 bases, 9 bases remained unmatched. The CDR3 runs 16 residues. This CDR3 reads CASSDNSGGPYNEQFL. In nucleotides, the CDR3 is TGCGCCAGCAGTGATAATAGCGGGGGGCCATACAATGAGCAGTTCCTC.

Only a few counts were recorded for this clonotype. The chain is built from TRBV12-3 or TRBV12-4 and TRBJ2-3; D perhaps matches TRBD1 (6 bases). The V and J ends lost 5 bases and 0 bases respectively, with 12 bases between them. This CDR3 region has 15 residues. This CDR3 is CASSPQGPSTDTQYF. Here the CDR3 DNA reads TGTGCCAGCAGTCCCCAGGGGCCGAGCACAGATACGCAGTATTTT.

This chain links TRBV6-5 with TRBJ1-5; possibly TRBD1 for D (5 bases). The V end was cut by 2 bases, the J end by 5 bases, with 10 bases between. The CDR3 is 14 residues long. CDR1 is MNHEY and CDR2 is SVGAGI in the germline V gene. Here the CDR3 DNA reads TGTGCCAGCAGTTACCCAGGGACCTATCAGCCCCAGCATTTT. It codes for CASSYPGTYQPQHF.